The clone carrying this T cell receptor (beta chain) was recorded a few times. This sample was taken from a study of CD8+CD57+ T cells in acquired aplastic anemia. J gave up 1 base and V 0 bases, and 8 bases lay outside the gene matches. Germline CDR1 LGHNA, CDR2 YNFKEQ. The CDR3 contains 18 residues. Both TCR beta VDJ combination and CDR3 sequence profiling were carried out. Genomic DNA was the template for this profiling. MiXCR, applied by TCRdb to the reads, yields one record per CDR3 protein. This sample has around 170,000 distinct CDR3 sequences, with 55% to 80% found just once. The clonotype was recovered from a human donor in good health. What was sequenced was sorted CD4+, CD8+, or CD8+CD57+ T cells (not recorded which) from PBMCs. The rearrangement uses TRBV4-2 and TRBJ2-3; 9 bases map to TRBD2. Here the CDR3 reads CASSQELAGTHRTDTQYF. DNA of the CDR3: TGTGCCAGCAGCCAAGAGCTAGCGGGAACTCACCGCACAGATACGCAGTATTTT.